This T cell receptor (beta chain) was sequenced during a study of spatial heterogeneity in lung cancer. Whole-study results and caveats: Within tumors, counts of expanded alpha and beta TCRs tracked tumor mutation counts. Ubiquitous and regional nonsynonymous mutation counts were tracked by ubiquitous and regional expanded TCR counts, respectively.

The V and J ends lost 6 bases and 3 bases, in that order; junction bases with no gene match: 1. CDR3 length: 12 amino acids. The time point is: sample taken at primary tumor resection. The cohort: around 79 early-stage, untreated non-small cell lung cancer patients. Material for sequencing was whole RNA from tumor, nontumor lung or frozen PBMC, left unsorted. MiXCR, applied by TCRdb to the 5' RACE reads, yields one record per CDR3 protein. The data show 14,000 or so distinct CDR3 sequences, approximately 4.5% seen once. This clonotype came up a few times. Its antigen is currently unknown. Sequenced material: lung tumor tissue, taken at surgery. The chain links TRBV12-3 or TRBV12-4 to TRBJ1-1; 7 positions agree with TRBD1. This clonotype was obtained from a female donor with early-stage non-small cell lung cancer. The CDR3 reads CASSRGYTEAFF. The CDR3 coding sequence is TGTGCCAGCAGCAGGGGGTACACTGAAGCTTTCTTT.